A selection of T cell receptor beta chains follows, all from one sample in a study of cytomegalovirus exposure and HLA in healthy donors. Generated by immunoSEQ multiplex PCR, the TCRdb table keeps only in-frame clones and is missing some. In the table there are about 160,000 clones, approximately 60% of which are singletons. Sequenced input: PBMCs. The receptors stem from a woman in her sixties in good health and CMV-seropositive. CDR3s include the opening cysteine and the closing phenylalanine or tryptophan. Fields, in order: V gene, D gene, CDR3 length, J gene, clone size, CDR3 DNA, CDR3 protein. The D gene is left open where the match is weak. Clone size is not always given. Where it is, it says once, few, many or a class for expanded clones.

>TRBV19|.|15|TRBJ2-1|few
TGTGCCAGTACTAAGGAGTCTCATTCATGGAATGAGCAGTTCTTC
CASTKESHSWNEQFF
>TRBV7-7|TRBD2|18|TRBJ2-1|few
TGTGCCAGCAGCCCGTTGCCCCCCCTAGCGGGAGGCCCCAATGAGCAGTTCTTC
CASSPLPPLAGGPNEQFF
>TRBV9|TRBD1|14|TRBJ2-3|.
TGTGCCAGCAGCCCAGGGACAGACACAGATACGCAGTATTTT
CASSPGTDTDTQYF
>TRBV28|.|14|TRBJ2-7|.
TGTGCCACCAAATACAGTACCTCAGGCTACGAGCAGTACTTC
CATKYSTSGYEQYF
>TRBV18|.|15|TRBJ2-5|few
TGTGCCAGCTCACCAATCCAGCCTCGAGGAGAGACCCAGTACTTC
CASSPIQPRGETQYF
>TRBV7-6|.|14|TRBJ2-3|.
TGTGCCAGCAGCTTAGCGGTAGTAGCCGATACGCAGTATTTT
CASSLAVVADTQYF
>TRBV5-6|.|14|TRBJ1-1|.
TGTGCCAGCAGCTTAGGACAGATCAACACTGAAGCTTTCTTT
CASSLGQINTEAFF
>TRBV5-1|TRBD1|16|TRBJ1-3|.
TGCGCCAGCAGCAATCGACAGGGGGCGATCGGAAACACCATATATTTT
CASSNRQGAIGNTIYF
>TRBV6-5|TRBD2|15|TRBJ2-1|.
TGTGCCAGCAGTCCGGGGACTAGCGGGAGGGCTGAGCAGTTCTTC
CASSPGTSGRAEQFF
>TRBV5-4|TRBD2|14|TRBJ2-1|.
TGTGCCAGCAGTGATCGGACTAGCGGTGGTGAGCAGTTCTTC
CASSDRTSGGEQFF
>TRBV7-9|.|12|TRBJ1-1|.
TGTGCCAGCAGCCCACAGCGGACTGAAGCTTTCTTT
CASSPQRTEAFF
>TRBV27|TRBD2|19|TRBJ2-2|few
TGTGCCAGCAGTTTCACGACTAGCGCAGACTCGACGAACACCGGGGAGCTGTTTTTT
CASSFTTSADSTNTGELFF
>TRBV28|.|15|TRBJ2-6|.
TGTGCCAGCACCAAACAGAGCTCTGGGGCCAACGTCCTGACTTTC
CASTKQSSGANVLTF
>TRBV7-2|.|13|TRBJ2-7|.
TGTGCCAGCACCGAACAGGGTCCGGGCGAGCAGTACTTC
CASTEQGPGEQYF
>TRBV9|TRBD2|15|TRBJ2-1|.
TGTGCCAGCAGCGTAACTAGCGGGAGCTACAATGAGCAGTTCTTC
CASSVTSGSYNEQFF
>TRBV7-9|.|13|TRBJ2-7|once
TGTGCCAGCAGCTTTGGCGGGATGAACGAGCAGTACTTC
CASSFGGMNEQYF
>TRBV29-1|.|13|TRBJ1-2|.
TGCAGCGTTGATGTGACAGAGAACTATGGCTACACCTTC
CSVDVTENYGYTF
>TRBV5-4|.|13|TRBJ1-2|few
TGTGCCAGCAGCCAACCCGGGGACTATGGCTACACCTTC
CASSQPGDYGYTF
>TRBV6-5|.|14|TRBJ2-7|.
TGTGCCAGCAGTTACTCGTCACAGGGCTACGAGCAGTACTTC
CASSYSSQGYEQYF
>TRBV7-2|TRBD1|14|TRBJ2-5|.
TGTGCCGGCACCGACAGTAGGGGGCCGGAGACCCAGTACTTC
CAGTDSRGPETQYF
>TRBV19|TRBD1|14|TRBJ2-7|.
TGTGCCAGTAGGGACAGGGGTGATGTCCACGAGCAGTACTTC
CASRDRGDVHEQYF
>TRBV10-3|TRBD1|15|TRBJ1-2|.
TGTGCCATCAGTGGGGGACAGGGGGTAGACTATGGCTACACCTTC
CAISGGQGVDYGYTF
>TRBV28|.|15|TRBJ1-5|.
TGTGCCAGCAGTTTGGCAGGGTATAGCAATCAGCCCCAGCATTTT
CASSLAGYSNQPQHF
>TRBV6-1|.|14|TRBJ1-1|.
TGTGCCAGCAGTCCCAGACGGGATAACACTGAAGCTTTCTTT
CASSPRRDNTEAFF
>TRBV5-4|.|15|TRBJ2-3|.
TGTGCCAGCAGCTTGGACTTTAGAGTTGGAGATACGCAGTATTTT
CASSLDFRVGDTQYF
>TRBV27|.|17|TRBJ1-1|.
TGTGCCAGCTATCGACATCGGTTCGGGGGTTATAATGGTGAAGCTTTCTTT
CASYRHRFGGYNGEAFF
>TRBV19|.|15|TRBJ1-1|.
TGTGCCAGTAGTCCCACGGGAGAACACGGCACTGAAGCTTTCTTT
CASSPTGEHGTEAFF
>TRBV6-1|.|14|TRBJ1-1|few
TGTGCATCCGGGGGAGTACTCATGAGAACTGAAGCTTTCTTT
CASGGVLMRTEAFF
>TRBV5-1|.|13|TRBJ1-1|.
TGCGCCAGCAGCTTGGCAGGGAATACTGAAGCTTTCTTT
CASSLAGNTEAFF
>TRBV19|TRBD1|13|TRBJ1-1|.
TGTGCCAGTAGCGGGACAGGGTTGGCTGAAGCTTTCTTT
CASSGTGLAEAFF
>TRBV12-5|TRBD2|15|TRBJ2-3|.
TGTGCTAGTGCCGGACTAGCGGGAGTCCCAGATACGCAGTATTTT
CASAGLAGVPDTQYF
>TRBV5-1|TRBD1|18|TRBJ1-6|.
TGCGCCAGCAGCTCCTCCGGGACAGGGAGCTCCTATAATTCACCCCTCCACTTT
CASSSSGTGSSYNSPLHF
>TRBV5-5|.|14|TRBJ2-7|.
TGTGCCAGCAGAAAGGGAGTCACCGCCTACGAGCAGTACTTC
CASRKGVTAYEQYF
>TRBV9|.|12|TRBJ2-1|.
TGTGCCAGCAGCTCACAGGGAGATGAGCAGTTCTTC
CASSSQGDEQFF
>TRBV29-1|.|14|TRBJ1-1|.
TGCAGCGTCAAGCGGGGGGGGTCAGGCACTGAAGCTTTCTTT
CSVKRGGSGTEAFF
>TRBV9|.|15|TRBJ1-4|.
TGTGCCAGCAGCGTGGGGCGACAGTCTAATGAAAAACTGTTTTTT
CASSVGRQSNEKLFF
>TRBV18|TRBD2|12|TRBJ2-3|.
TGTGCCAGCTCACCCGGGGGAGGGCCGCAGTATTTT
CASSPGGGPQYF